The clone carrying this TCR beta chain was seen a few times. As yet, its antigen is unknown. The data originate from a study of PD-1 blockade in classical Hodgkin lymphoma. Study-level points and caveats: Significant TCR diversity gains by C4D1 occurred in CD4+ but not CD8+ cells. Diminished baseline TCR diversity has been reported in newly diagnosed patients relative to healthy donors. Patients excluded were those beginning nivolumab under 1 year after ASCT. Repertoire differences have undefined causes, possibly disease activity or prior therapy.

Each patient experienced a relapse that followed autologous stem cell transplantation, and brentuximab vedotin exposure varied. The CDR3 runs to 15 residues. Germline V gene lookup returns CDR1 SGHVS and CDR2 FQNEAQ. V trimming: 5 bases; J trimming: 6 bases; junction bases outside the gene matches: 9. The method was immunoSEQ multiplex PCR; TCRdb's version includes in-frame clones alone and lacks a portion of them. The sample lists approximately 52,000 clones; roughly 73% were seen once. The chain couples TRBV7-8 to TRBJ1-2; 10 positions match TRBD1. The starting material was peripheral blood mononuclear cells (PBMCs), obtained before the second cycle of nivolumab. The receptor was isolated from a human donor with classical Hodgkin lymphoma. The CDR3 DNA sequence: TGTGCCAGCAGCCCCAAAGACAGGGGGCGGGATGGCTACACCTTC. It is translated as CASSPKDRGRDGYTF.